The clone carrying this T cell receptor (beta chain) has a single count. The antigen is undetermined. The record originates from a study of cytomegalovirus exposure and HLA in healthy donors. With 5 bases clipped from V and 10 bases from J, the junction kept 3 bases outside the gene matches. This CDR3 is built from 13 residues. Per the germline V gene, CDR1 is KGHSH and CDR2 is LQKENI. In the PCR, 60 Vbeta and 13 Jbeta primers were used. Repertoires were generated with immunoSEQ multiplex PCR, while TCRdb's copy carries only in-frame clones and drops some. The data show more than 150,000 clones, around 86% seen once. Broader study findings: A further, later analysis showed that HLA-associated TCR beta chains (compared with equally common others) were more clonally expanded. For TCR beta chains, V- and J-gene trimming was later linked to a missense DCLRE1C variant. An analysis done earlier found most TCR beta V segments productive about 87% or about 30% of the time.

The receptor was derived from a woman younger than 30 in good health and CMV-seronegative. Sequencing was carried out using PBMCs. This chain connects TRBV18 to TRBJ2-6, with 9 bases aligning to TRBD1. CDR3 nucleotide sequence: TGTGCCAGCTCAAAAGACAGGGGGAACGTCCTGACTTTC. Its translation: CASSKDRGNVLTF.